The sequence of this TCR beta chain was determined in a study of blood T cell repertoires in COVID-19. Methods used by the authors: Amplification from reference gene primers served as the basis for estimated nucleated cell counts. TCRdb's table, derived via immunoSEQ multiplex PCR, lists solely in-frame clones and lacks some. From that table come the V and J calls and clone size; the DNA was used to work out D and trimming. Altogether about 160,000 clones are present, 85% being singletons, with the ten largest covering roughly 3%. The CDR3 is made up of 15 amino acids. Unmatched junction bases numbered 4, after V lost 7 bases and J lost 1 base. The germline V gene encodes CDR1 KGHDR and CDR2 SFDVKD.

Sequenced sample: peripheral blood. The chain links TRBV24-1 to TRBJ2-3, with 10 bases aligning to TRBD1. The sequence came from a human donor with acute or convalescent COVID-19. The donor label of this sample is uncertain. CDR3 amino acids: CATRGTGAGTDTQYF. CDR3 in DNA: TGTGCCACCAGAGGGACAGGGGCGGGCACAGATACGCAGTATTTT.